This T cell receptor beta chain was retrieved from a study of graft-versus-host responses after intestinal transplantation. Measured with immunoSEQ multiplex PCR; TCRdb has only the in-frame clones, and not every one. The repertoire includes 12,000 to 15,000 clones, 25% to 35% of them detected once, and 3.9% sits in the top ten. The CDR3 spans 14 residues. Germline V gene sequence: CDR1 SGHTS, CDR2 YDEGEE. J was trimmed by 6 bases and V by 4 bases; bases with no gene match: 10. The culture paired roughly 200,000 irradiated violet-dye-labeled stimulators with roughly 200,000 CFSE-labeled responders. The chain links TRBV5-8 to TRBJ2-7, with 7 bases fitting TRBD1. Here the sequenced sample was alloreactive CD4+ T cells from a mixed lymphocyte reaction culture, taken before intestinal transplant. Described subset: CFSE-low proliferating T cells sorted from approximately 6-day pre-transplant mixed lymphocyte reaction (GvH or HvG direction). The receptor comes from a human patient who received an intestinal transplant. For the CDR3, the DNA is TGTGCCAGCAGCATACTGACAGGGTACGGCGAGCAGTACTTC. This gives the protein CASSILTGYGEQYF.